Here is one T cell receptor (beta chain) with its context. Its antigen is not known. Staff drew roughly 10 milliliters of peripheral blood from each donor. The V and J ends lost 6 bases and 0 bases respectively, with 14 bases between them. The CDR3 runs 15 residues. Germline CDR1 reads SNHLY; CDR2 reads FYNNEI. These data are taken from a study of blood T cells in healthy people across ages. Alongside a J-beta primer mix, a sample-barcoded 5' primer served in a second PCR lasting roughly 6 to 11 cycles. One entry per CDR3 protein results from TCRdb running MiXCR on the 5' RACE reads. Found here are over 1,500,000 distinct CDR3 sequences, about 39% of them singletons; the top ten hold under 30%. Notes on the study in general: PBMCs left unsorted prevented a conclusive naive versus antigen-experienced comparison. Both higher diversity and more naive CD4+ cells marked long-lived donors when set against aged donors. As age increased, TCR beta diversity per million T cells fell in a roughly linear fashion.

The rearrangement uses TRBV2 and TRBJ1-2; D possibly corresponds to TRBD1 (6 bases). This receptor was taken from a human donor in good health. Sequenced: blood. This chain's CDR3 is CASRGLTGANYGYTF. The CDR3 DNA sequence: TGTGCCAGCAGGGGGTTGACAGGAGCTAACTATGGCTACACCTTC.